This is a list of T cell receptor beta chains from one sample in a study of blood T cell repertoires in COVID-19. Repertoires were generated with immunoSEQ multiplex PCR, while TCRdb's copy carries only in-frame clones and drops some. The sample yields 80,000 to 95,000 clones, roughly 86% seen once. The source material was peripheral blood. These receptors were taken from a human donor in a cohort sampled during active COVID-19. CDR3s include the opening cysteine and the closing phenylalanine or tryptophan. The order of the fields is V gene, J gene, D gene, clone size, CDR3 protein, CDR3 DNA. The D gene is left open where the match is weak. Where a row states a size, it is once, few, many or the class of an expanded clone; other rows omit it.

TRBV4-1,TRBJ2-2,NA,NA,CASSQGFQNTGELFF,TGCGCCAGCAGCCAAGGTTTCCAGAACACCGGGGAGCTGTTTTTT
TRBV29-1,TRBJ2-3,NA,NA,CSAGGRSTDTQYF,TGCAGCGCGGGGGGCCGTAGCACAGATACGCAGTATTTT
TRBV21-1,TRBJ1-2,NA,NA,CASTAGNYGYTF,TGTGCCAGCACGGCAGGGAACTATGGCTACACCTTC
TRBV9,TRBJ1-2,NA,NA,CASSVGPSGDYGYTF,TGTGCCAGCAGCGTAGGCCCCTCGGGAGACTATGGCTACACCTTC
TRBV18,TRBJ1-1,NA,NA,CASSPSQNTEAFF,TGTGCCAGCTCACCAAGCCAAAACACTGAAGCTTTCTTT
TRBV7-2,TRBJ2-7,NA,NA,CASSLGQPAYEQYF,TGTGCCAGCAGCTTAGGACAGCCCGCCTACGAGCAGTACTTC
TRBV2,TRBJ2-7,TRBD1,NA,CASSTDRVGNEQYF,TGTGCCAGCAGTACGGACAGGGTCGGGAACGAGCAGTACTTC
TRBV7-9,TRBJ1-1,NA,NA,CASSPGGKGRVNTEAFF,TGTGCCAGCAGCCCGGGGGGAAAGGGGAGGGTGAACACTGAAGCTTTCTTT
TRBV5-8,TRBJ2-4,TRBD1,NA,CASPWEGGSPSLQYF,TGTGCCAGCCCCTGGGAAGGGGGCAGTCCCTCTCTTCAGTACTTC
TRBV9,TRBJ1-2,TRBD1,once,CASSVQGASNYGYTF,TGTGCCAGCAGCGTACAGGGGGCATCAAACTATGGCTACACCTTC
TRBV9,TRBJ1-3,NA,NA,CASSTRPSGNTIYF,TGTGCCAGCAGCACGCGGCCCTCTGGAAACACCATATATTTT
TRBV5-1,TRBJ1-1,NA,NA,CASSLVQGDTEAFF,TGCGCCAGCAGCTTGGTACAGGGTGACACTGAAGCTTTCTTT
TRBV28,TRBJ2-1,TRBD1,NA,CASSGDRKYNEQFF,TGTGCCAGCAGTGGGGACAGAAAGTACAATGAGCAGTTCTTC
TRBV18,TRBJ1-1,NA,NA,CASSPTTLNTEAFF,TGTGCCAGCTCACCGACGACACTGAACACTGAAGCTTTCTTT
TRBV5-6,TRBJ1-5,TRBD1,NA,CASSSGQVNQPQHF,TGTGCCAGCAGTTCGGGACAGGTCAATCAGCCCCAGCATTTT
TRBV6-5,TRBJ1-2,NA,NA,CASSYSKQGAYGYTF,TGTGCCAGCAGTTACTCGAAACAGGGAGCCTATGGCTACACCTTC
TRBV13,TRBJ2-7,TRBD2,once,CASSNTGLAEKYEQYF,TGTGCCAGCAGCAACACCGGACTAGCGGAAAAATACGAGCAGTACTTC
TRBV19,TRBJ2-1,TRBD1,NA,CASRPGTGEGNEQFF,TGTGCCAGTAGACCGGGGACAGGGGAAGGCAATGAGCAGTTCTTC
TRBV7-7,TRBJ2-2,TRBD2,NA,CASSSGEGTSGVPGELFF,TGTGCCAGCAGCTCCGGGGAGGGGACTAGCGGCGTACCCGGGGAGCTGTTTTTT
TRBV3-1/TRBV3-2,TRBJ2-3,NA,NA,CASSQSSSAGDTQYF,TGTGCCAGCAGCCAGTCCAGCAGCGCGGGGGATACGCAGTATTTT
TRBV7-9,TRBJ2-7,NA,NA,CASSWSVGRENYEQYF,TGTGCCAGCAGCTGGTCGGTTGGCAGGGAAAATTACGAGCAGTACTTC
TRBV5-1,TRBJ2-5,TRBD1,NA,CASSRDRGQETQYF,TGCGCCAGCAGCCGGGACAGGGGACAAGAGACCCAGTACTTC
TRBV7-2,TRBJ1-5,NA,NA,CASSSDVNQPQHF,TGTGCCAGCAGCTCAGATGTCAATCAGCCCCAGCATTTT
TRBV6-2/TRBV6-3,TRBJ2-7,NA,few,CASSYSIVRGYEQYF,TGTGCCAGCAGTTACTCGATTGTCAGGGGCTACGAGCAGTACTTC
TRBV11-2,TRBJ1-2,NA,NA,CASSLVGQGYGYTF,TGTGCCAGCAGCTTAGTCGGCCAGGGCTATGGCTACACCTTC
TRBV11-2,TRBJ2-3,NA,NA,CASSFPSDTQYF,TGTGCCAGCAGCTTCCCCTCAGATACGCAGTATTTT
TRBV19,TRBJ1-2,TRBD1,NA,CASRRDSRIYGYTF,TGTGCCAGTAGACGGGACAGTCGTATCTATGGCTACACCTTC
TRBV7-9,TRBJ1-2,NA,NA,CASSLATGPNYGYTF,TGTGCCAGCAGCTTAGCGACAGGCCCCAACTATGGCTACACCTTC
TRBV27,TRBJ1-1,NA,NA,CASSPLEGGRGTEAFF,TGTGCCAGCAGTCCCCTAGAAGGAGGGAGAGGGACTGAAGCTTTCTTT
TRBV7-9,TRBJ2-1,NA,NA,CASSLEAYNEQFF,TGTGCCAGCAGCTTGGAGGCCTACAATGAGCAGTTCTTC
TRBV10-1,TRBJ2-2,NA,NA,CASSQGTGELFF,TGCGCCAGCAGTCAGGGTACCGGGGAGCTGTTTTTT
TRBV3-1/TRBV3-2,TRBJ2-5,NA,NA,CASSQTHQETQYF,TGTGCCAGCAGCCAGACACACCAAGAGACCCAGTACTTC
TRBV6-1,TRBJ2-3,TRBD1,NA,CASSEAAGQGSTQYF,TGTGCCAGCAGTGAAGCGGCCGGACAGGGGAGTACGCAGTATTTT
TRBV19,TRBJ2-6,NA,NA,CASRQGGSSGANVLTF,TGTGCCAGTAGGCAGGGGGGCAGCTCTGGGGCCAACGTCCTGACTTTC
TRBV9,TRBJ1-1,NA,NA,CASSVVPATEAFF,TGTGCCAGCAGCGTAGTACCAGCGACTGAAGCTTTCTTT
TRBV5-1,TRBJ2-7,NA,NA,CASSFGSEGLKQYF,TGCGCCAGCAGCTTTGGTTCGGAGGGGTTAAAGCAGTACTTC
TRBV7-2,TRBJ1-5,NA,NA,CASSFTTGYNQPQHF,TGTGCCAGCAGCTTTACTACAGGGTACAATCAGCCCCAGCATTTT
TRBV6-1,TRBJ1-5,NA,few,CASSEAPRPDQPQHF,TGTGCCAGCAGTGAAGCCCCCCGTCCGGATCAGCCCCAGCATTTT
TRBV29-1,TRBJ1-5,NA,NA,CSVEPGTNQPQHF,TGCAGCGTTGAACCGGGGACAAATCAGCCCCAGCATTTT
TRBV3-1/TRBV3-2,TRBJ2-7,NA,NA,CASSQGPYEQYF,TGTGCCAGCAGCCAAGGGCCCTACGAGCAGTACTTC